These 24 T cell receptor beta chains originate from one sample sequenced in a study of shared clonotypes between healthy human individuals. Measured with immunoSEQ multiplex PCR; TCRdb has only the in-frame clones, and not every one. Counted here are more than 850,000 clones, 70% to 80% occurring once; the ten biggest clones make up under 0.6%. Sequencing used memory CD4+ T cells from PBMCs. Subset denoted: CD45RA-negative fraction. The receptors were gathered from a man aged 18-30 years in good health. Some clones in this sample may be carry-over from other donors' samples.

The V call is TRBV5-1, the J call TRBJ2-7, with TRBD2 as a possible D gene (5 bases). The CDR3 consists of 15 residues. CDR1 is SGHRS, CDR2 YFSETQ, per germline. Trimming shortened V by 4 bases and J by 3 bases, and 17 bases separated the two germline ends. The DNA of the CDR3 is TGCGCCAGCAGCAGAGGCATAACGGGGATCTACGAGCAGTACTTC. Translated: CASSRGITGIYEQYF. The entire variable domain, with the rest obtained from reference TRBV5-1 and TRBJ2-7, is as follows: KAGVTQTPRYLIKTRGQQVTLSCSPISGHRSVSWYQQTPGQGLQFLFEYFSETQRNKGNFPGRFSGRQFSNSRSEMNVSTLELGDSALYLCASSRGITGIYEQYFGPGTRLTVT.

This clone was found a few times. This sequence joins TRBV28 and TRBJ2-3, with D perhaps TRBD2 (6 bases). Looked up from germline, CDR1 is MDHEN and CDR2 is SYDVKM. The CDR3 sequence is 14 residues long. V was trimmed by 8 bases and J by 0 bases, leaving 12 bases between them. The CDR3 loop is CASRIGTSTDTQYF. The CDR3 nucleotides are TGTGCCAGCCGTATCGGGACTAGCACAGATACGCAGTATTTT.

There are a few counts of this clone. The V gene is TRBV7-2, the J gene TRBJ1-3; unclear D gene. The CDR3 spans 12 residues. Looked up from germline, CDR1 is SGHTA and CDR2 is FQGNSA. Trimming cost V 5 bases and J 4 bases, with 6 bases left between them. The CDR3 DNA reads TGTGCCAGCAGCCCACCGGGAAACACCATATATTTT. This translates into CASSPPGNTIYF.

This chain joins TRBV28 and TRBJ1-4; tentatively, D is TRBD1 (5 bases). The CDR3 is 17 amino acids. Germline CDR1 MDHEN, CDR2 SYDVKM. The V and J ends lost 3 bases and 5 bases respectively, with 19 bases between them. The CDR3 DNA is TGTGCCAGCAGTTTCTATAGGGGAGGCTATGGGAATGAAAAACTGTTTTTT. This sequence encodes CASSFYRGGYGNEKLFF.

This clone was detected a few times. J is TRBJ2-7 and V is TRBV23-1; D is ambiguous. TRBV23-1 is labeled an ORF, and its function is uncertain. V dropped 3 bases and J dropped 0 bases, with 24 bases sitting between them. This CDR3 contains 19 residues. CDR3 in amino acids: CASSHQYPWALRLSYEQYF. The CDR3 nucleotides read TGCGCCAGCAGTCATCAGTACCCATGGGCCCTGAGACTCTCCTACGAGCAGTACTTC.

This clone was recorded only once. Here the CDR3 DNA reads TGCGCCAGCAGCTTGGAAGCGGGAGGGCCCTCCGGGGAGCTGTTTTTT. Its protein is CASSLEAGGPSGELFF. V usage is TRBV5-1 and J usage is TRBJ2-2; 10 bases agree with TRBD2. Germline values: CDR1 SGHRS, CDR2 YFSETQ. Trimming cost V 0 bases and J 6 bases; bases outside gene matches: 5. The CDR3 runs 16 residues.

This clone was detected only a few times. This sequence joins TRBV27 and TRBJ2-1, with 13 bases aligning to TRBD2. The length of the CDR3 is 16 residues. Germline V gene lookup returns CDR1 MNHEY and CDR2 SMNVEV (reference sequence). J lost 0 bases, V lost 8 bases, and 4 bases had no gene match. The CDR3 coding sequence is TGTGCCAGCGGTAGACTAGCGGGAGGCTCCTACAATGAGCAGTTCTTC. As protein: CASGRLAGGSYNEQFF.

The chain has TRBV5-1 and TRBJ2-2; TRBD1 aligns across 7 bases. V lost 0 bases and J lost 7; bases outside the gene matches: 12. The CDR3 consists of 17 residues. CDR1 is SGHRS, CDR2 YFSETQ, per germline. The CDR3 DNA reads TGCGCCAGCAGCTTGGCGCCGACAGGGAACGGTGGCGGGGAGCTGTTTTTT. Protein: CASSLAPTGNGGGELFF.

The chain employs TRBV2 and TRBJ2-1, with D possibly called TRBD1 or TRBD2 (5 bases each). The CDR3 spans 13 residues. The germline V and J ends were trimmed by 1 base and 13 bases, with 14 bases remaining between them. Germline V gene sequence: CDR1 SNHLY, CDR2 FYNNEI. The CDR3 is CASSEEVYGTQFF. The CDR3 nucleotides read TGTGCCAGCAGTGAAGAAGTATACGGGACCCAGTTCTTC.

The chain's CDR3 is CASSVFGGWDEKLFF. In DNA form, the CDR3 reads TGTGCCAGCAGCGTATTCGGGGGGTGGGATGAAAAACTGTTTTTT. The V call is TRBV9, the J call TRBJ1-4; the D gene is possibly TRBD1 (5 bases). The germline CDR1 and CDR2 sequences are SGDLS and YYNGEE. V lost 1 base and J lost 6, with 13 bases in between. CDR3 length: 15 residues.

This sequence joins TRBV5-4 and TRBJ2-7; D is possibly TRBD1 (5 bases). CDR3 size: 14 residues. The V end lost 0 bases, the J end lost 5 bases, and 12 bases lay between the germline ends. Germline lookup yields CDR1 SGHNT and CDR2 YYREEE (reference sequence). The chain's CDR3 is CASSLVQGSNEQYF. CDR3 sequence (DNA): TGTGCCAGCAGCTTGGTGCAGGGTAGCAACGAGCAGTACTTC.

The chain is built from TRBV4-1 and TRBJ1-4; D is ambiguous. Trimming removed 3 bases from V and 11 bases from J, with 13 bases in between. From germline, CDR1 is MGHRA and CDR2 YSYEKL. The CDR3 consists of 13 residues. The CDR3 region is CASSQVRVGKLFF. DNA of the CDR3: TGCGCCAGCAGCCAGGTCAGAGTTGGGAAACTGTTTTTT.

A remark on this clone: Other DNA sequences in this specimen translate into the identical CDR3. The CDR3 DNA is TGTGCCAGTAGTATAGGAAGGGGTACTGAAGCTTTCTTT. Protein product: CASSIGRGTEAFF. J is TRBJ1-1 and V is TRBV19; a possible D gene is TRBD1 (5 bases). Between the trimmed V and J ends, which lost 1 base and 5 bases, there was a span of 8 bases. Germline loops: CDR1 LNHDA, CDR2 SQIVND (reference sequence). The CDR3 loop spans 13 amino acids.

The chain couples TRBV7-2 to TRBJ2-7; 10 bases agree with TRBD1. V was clipped by 5 bases and J by 5 bases; unmatched bases: 6. CDR1 is SGHTA and CDR2 is FQGNSA in the germline V gene. The CDR3 is made up of 14 amino acids. The CDR3 loop is CASSPRQGADEQYF. The CDR3 DNA reads TGTGCCAGCAGCCCTCGACAGGGGGCGGACGAGCAGTACTTC.

This sequence joins TRBV7-7 and TRBJ2-3, with D hard to call. The CDR3 extends over 13 amino acids. V lost 2 bases and J 5 bases, leaving 8 bases between the germline ends. CDR1 and CDR2 (germline): SSHAT, FNYEAQ (reference sequence). The CDR3 DNA is TGTGCCAGCAGCTTAAATGGCGGAGATACGCAGTATTTT. This translates into CASSLNGGDTQYF.

The rearrangement uses TRBV18 and TRBJ1-1, with D maybe TRBD1 (5 bases). The CDR3 is 18 amino acids. The germline V and J ends were trimmed by 6 bases and 1 base, with 24 bases remaining between them. CDR1 and CDR2 (germline): KGHSH, LQKENI. The chain's CDR3 is CASSLYTPGFRANTEAFF. The CDR3 nucleotides are TGTGCCAGCTCTCTCTACACGCCGGGTTTCAGGGCGAACACTGAAGCTTTCTTT.

The V and J genes are TRBV20-1 and TRBJ2-7; D call uncertain. Deletions cut 6 bases from V and 4 bases from J, with 10 bases between. Germline V gene lookup returns CDR1 DFQATT and CDR2 SNEGSKA (reference sequence). The CDR3 is 11 residues long. The CDR3 protein is CSAGPGYEQYF. The CDR3 DNA is TGCAGTGCCGGACCGGGTTACGAGCAGTACTTC.

The J gene is TRBJ2-1, the V gene TRBV9; D uncertain. V was shortened by 2 bases and J by 8 bases, with 14 bases between the two germline ends. CDR1 is SGDLS, CDR2 YYNGEE, per germline. The CDR3 length is 14 residues. CDR3: CASSVGWGIYEQFF. DNA for the CDR3: TGTGCCAGCAGCGTGGGTTGGGGAATCTATGAGCAGTTCTTC.

Regarding this clone: The same CDR3 also results from other DNA sequences found in this sample. The chain couples TRBV29-1 to TRBJ2-7, with D possibly TRBD2 on 6 matching bases. CDR1 and CDR2 from the germline V gene are SQVTM and ANQGSEA. This CDR3 has 11 amino acids. Trimming took 6 bases from V and 3 from J, leaving 9 bases between them. CDR3 sequence (DNA): TGCAGCGTGGGGACTGGCTACGAGCAGTACTTC. It codes for CSVGTGYEQYF.

DNA of the CDR3: TGTGCCAGCAGTTTAGGTGGAAAAGAGACCCAGTACTTC. This translates into CASSLGGKETQYF. V is TRBV28 and J is TRBJ2-5; D remains unclear. Trimming stripped 2 bases from V and 3 bases from J, with 7 bases between. This CDR3 region has 13 residues. Germline lookup yields CDR1 MDHEN and CDR2 SYDVKM.

The chain joins TRBV9 to TRBJ2-1, with TRBD2 matching 7 bases. Germline V gene lookup returns CDR1 SGDLS and CDR2 YYNGEE. J was trimmed by 5 bases and V by 4 bases; bases with no gene match: 12. This CDR3 is built from 16 residues. The CDR3 DNA follows: TGTGCCAGCAGCCCTATAGCGGGCACCACCCACAATGAGCAGTTCTTC. Its translation is CASSPIAGTTHNEQFF.

This clone was counted between two and nine times. This same CDR3 is encoded by further DNA sequences in the sample. J is TRBJ2-1 and V is TRBV18; no clear D gene. The V end was cut by 3 bases, the J end by 5 bases, with 8 bases between. Germline V gives CDR1 KGHSH, CDR2 LQKENI. The CDR3 sequence is 13 residues long. The CDR3 DNA follows: TGTGCCAGCTCACCTCAGCGAGACAATGAGCAGTTCTTC. It is translated as CASSPQRDNEQFF.

The chain carries TRBV4-1 and TRBJ2-1, with D perhaps matching TRBD1 or TRBD2 (5 bases each). The CDR3 has 15 amino acids. Trimming shortened V by 4 bases and J by 8 bases, and 18 bases separated the two germline ends. The germline CDR1 and CDR2 sequences are MGHRA and YSYEKL. The CDR3 DNA reads as TGCGCCAGCAGCCCCCGGGACCGCGAGTGGGATGAGCAGTTCTTC. Translation: CASSPRDREWDEQFF.

J is TRBJ2-2 and V is TRBV7-2, with 8 nucleotides matching TRBD2. J was trimmed by 2 bases and V by 4 bases; bases with no gene match: 0. CDR3 length: 14 amino acids. Per germline, CDR1 SGHTA and CDR2 FQGNSA. CDR3 nucleotide sequence: TGTGCCAGCAGCTGGACTAGCAACACCGGGGAGCTGTTTTTT. Residues: CASSWTSNTGELFF.